The present entry profiles one TCR beta chain with its context. The antigen is unknown. This entry comes from a study of T cell repertoires in cytomegalovirus infection. Study-level information: It can be stated that public TCR beta signatures indicated CMV infection as well as a matching HLA type.

Study-wide findings and caveats: HLA-C-restricted CMV clonotypes gave the most frequent clonotype in two of eight donors.

TCRdb independently ran MiXCR on the reads; one entry per CDR3 protein. The sample lists around 540,000 distinct CDR3 sequences; more than 30% were seen once. This TCR was sampled from a human donor in good health (CMV status not recorded). Some clones in this sample may be carry-over from other donors' samples. This material consisted of cultured PBMCs, taken from culture after CMV antigen stimulation.

CDR3 amino acids: CSAHRDKYNEQFF. The CDR3, as DNA: TGCAGCGCCCACCGGGACAAGTACAATGAGCAGTTCTTC. This chain connects TRBV29-1 to TRBJ2-1; maybe TRBD1 (6 bases). The CDR3 is 13 amino acids. The germline V gene has CDR1 SQVTM and CDR2 ANQGSEA. V lost 7 bases and J 4 bases, leaving 14 bases between the germline ends.